This T cell receptor beta chain was retrieved from a study of cytomegalovirus exposure and HLA in healthy donors (dated by TCRdb to 2015 to 2018). Concerning the study at large: An earlier analysis of approximately 640 of the donors reported 250 to 350 Gb of sequence data and more than 90 million unique TCR beta sequences from about 200 million T cells. A few DR-DQ haplotypes were treated as single units for association and clustering because of strong linkage in the cohort. In a later analysis, previously published TCR beta repertoires from 666 donors were re-analyzed and high-resolution HLA genotyping was added so that TCR occurrence patterns could be studied. Rather than drawing on any new phenotypic data, the later analysis identified candidate immune exposures from TCR beta sequences and the way those sequences occurred across donors. Donor age, sex, ethnicity and CMV serostatus were compiled together with the repertoire data. Every discovery cohort repertoire had been produced on one sequencing platform. The study was designed to test whether signatures of past pathogen exposure could be identified by cataloging public T cell receptors. In addition to the first cohort of 666 subjects, a separate validation cohort of 130 or so different subjects was used. In a later genetic analysis, genome-wide SNP genotypes for about 65% of the roughly 670 donors were used, and that subset was treated as a discovery cohort. Using immunosequencing, the study profiled T cell repertoires from about 620 subjects and related those repertoires to cytomegalovirus serostatus. The genetic ancestry cluster associated with self-reported Caucasian donors included around four fifths of the 398 genotyped donors. About 300 gigabases of sequencing data and 70 million to 100 million unique TCR sequences were included in an early release covering roughly 600 HLA-typed donors. An earlier analysis of approximately 630 of the donors applied high-throughput TCR beta sequencing to assess whether each TCR beta V gene segment acted as functional or pseudogenic. HLA typing included class I and class II loci at four-digit resolution. Typing coverage differed by locus: A, B, C, DRB1 and DQB1 were typed in about 629-640 donors, DQA1 in 522, DPA1 in approximately 600, and DPB1 in 400 to 480. The study combined high-throughput TCR immunosequencing, statistical association of individual TCRs with disease status, and machine learning to predict cytomegalovirus infection status. Across 398 genotyped donors of the cohort, an average of about 240,000 unique TCR beta nucleotide sequences per donor were sequenced, and roughly a sixth of those sequences were non-productive.

The library was obtained by the immunoSEQ multiplex PCR assay. A mixture of 60 forward primers for TCR Vbeta segments and 13 reverse primers for TCR Jbeta segments was used in the multiplex PCR. A multiplex PCR assay on genomic DNA amplified the CDR3 region of rearranged TCR beta genes. On the Illumina HiSeq System, the amplified TCR beta libraries were sequenced as 87-base-pair reads. The authors' analysis ran thus. Across the 500 to 850 repertoires, a later analysis counted some 81 million unique TCR beta chains, approximately 10 million of which were shared by at least two donors. Raw reads were error-corrected and collapsed into unique sequences by a nearest-neighbor algorithm in which closely related sequences were merged to remove PCR and sequencing errors. To assign V, D and J gene segments, CDR3 sequences were aligned to IMGT reference sequences. Each retained sequence needed at least a six-nucleotide match to both a V gene segment and a J gene segment. A rearrangement was called productive if the CDR3 had no stop codons and remained in frame with V and J, and every other rearrangement was called non-productive. CDR3 was defined by IMGT convention, running from the second conserved V-encoded cysteine to the conserved J-encoded phenylalanine. In an earlier analysis of 550 to 650 of the donors, sequences lacking an unambiguous match to a single V gene segment were excluded. An earlier analysis of several hundred of the donors called V segments functional above 56.7% productive rearrangements and segregating when the between-donor standard deviation exceeded 5%. A statistical classification framework was built to diagnose cytomegalovirus status from the catalog of TCR beta chain sequences. A later analysis assigned V and J genes by comparing TCR nucleotide sequences with IMGT/GENE-DB human TR gene sequences. Using the TCRdist pipeline, a later analysis assigned CDR3 sequences along with most-parsimonious VDJ recombination scenarios. In a later analysis, each TCR beta chain was defined by its CDR3 amino acid sequence together with its V-gene family, and reads without a unique V-gene family were excluded. In a later analysis, fewer than 600 highly shared, low-generation-probability nucleotide sequences were removed to address suspected cross-contamination and a sequencing artifact. A later analysis calculated a clonal expansion index for each public chain from normalized within-repertoire ranks of inferred template counts. In a later analysis, generation probabilities were computed using a VDJ recombination model fitted to out-of-frame rearrangements, and the results were checked against IGoR. Hypergeometric tests were used in a later analysis to score TCR-TCR, TCR-HLA and TCR-CMV co-occurrence, with a repertoire-size bias correction applied to the TCR pairs. To estimate false discovery rates, a later analysis permuted the HLA or CMV assignments 20 times. In a later analysis, co-occurring TCRs were grouped using DBSCAN, with TCRdist sequence similarity added in when clustering inside HLA-allele-positive subsets. Repertoires with fewer than 30,000 or more than 120,000 public chains, plus five repertoires with anomalous nucleotide sharing, were excluded from co-occurrence clustering. In TCRdb, the immuneACCESS table is reduced to in-frame sequences with V and J assigned. These tables do not hold every clone; where another copy was compared, an unresolved V gene accounts for under half, and the others remain unexplained. The DNA gave D and trimming, while V, J and clone size come from that table. This sample is represented by 200,000 to 250,000 clones; roughly 91% of them were singletons. The ten most abundant clones make up approximately 1% of the sample.

In total, fewer than 750 healthy bone marrow donors made up the cohort. At the time of sampling, every cohort member was nominally healthy, though immune exposures that went unrecorded were likely present. The donor tested CMV seronegative, placing the donor among the 350 to 400 seronegative members of the cohort. Every donor gave a peripheral blood sample, and the peripheral blood mononuclear cells from that sample were used for TCR beta sequencing. The Qiagen DNeasy Blood Extraction Kit was used to extract genomic DNA from the blood cell samples. The CDR3, from cysteine to phenylalanine, totals 12 residues. Only the CDR3 region is kept as DNA, spanning 36 bases read in frame from base 1. Via the germline V gene (reference sequence), CDR1 is SEHNR and CDR2 FQNEAQ. Study-wide conclusions, independent of this receptor: Across donors, most TCR sequences were observed very rarely, whereas some public TCRs were present in many individuals. A further reported finding was that TCR beta sequences accurately predicted the HLA-A and HLA-B alleles for most subjects in the first cohort. CMV serostatus was the only immune exposure information available for the cohort. The earlier analysis of 587 of the donors excluded 15 to 20 rarely observed V segments, including chromosome 9 orphons, because counts were too low. The sequencing pipeline was judged likely to have produced a cluster of highly shared sequence variants as a technical artifact. A few of the identified cytomegalovirus-associated TCR beta chains were confirmed in vitro to be specific for cytomegalovirus antigens. Compared with equally common non-associated chains, HLA-associated TCR beta chains in a later analysis were more clonally expanded and had lower generation probabilities. A later analysis found that TCR association rates varied across HLA loci, with DRB1 alleles showing the most associated TCRs and HLA-C alleles the fewest. According to a later genetic analysis, donors in an Asian-associated ancestry cluster had fewer N-insertions in productive TCRs than the roughly 700-donor mean. The cohort was sequenced for TCR beta chains only, and without alpha or paired-chain data the features that could be detected were limited. Several of the top co-occurrence clusters appeared to be linked to parvovirus B19, influenza, CMV and Epstein-Barr virus, according to a later analysis. When HLA alleles, especially DR and DQ, strongly co-occurred, TCR associations were difficult to assign to individual alleles. A later genetic analysis associated a missense DCLRE1C variant with V-gene and J-gene trimming of TCR beta chains, and an independent cohort replicated the association. The authors suggested that the approach could potentially be generalized to other disease states and immunological phenotypes. Specific HLA alleles were associated with 15,000 to 20,000 TCR beta sequences at a false discovery rate of 0.05 in a later analysis. In the study, roughly 160 TCR beta chains were listed as associated with cytomegalovirus. HLA typing was unavailable for some donors at each locus, so association tests used only the typed subset. The classifier was reported to diagnose cytomegalovirus status with high specificity and sensitivity in both the original cohort and the validation cohort. The presence/absence analyses assumed that sequencing depth was roughly uniform across donors, and that assumption may not be true. According to a later analysis, most CMV-associated TCR beta chains appeared to be HLA-restricted, and the HLA associations seemed to be driven largely by CMV exposure. Linkage disequilibrium might explain the correlated functional status among segregating V segments, but an unknown experimental factor could not be ruled out. The 87-base-pair reads could not distinguish some IMGT-functional V segments, including TRBV6-2 and TRBV6-3, so those segments were excluded. An earlier analysis of around 500 of the donors showed that most TCR beta V segments appeared in productive rearrangements either about 90% or about 30% of the time, which broadly matched IMGT annotations.

Note on this clone: The antigen it binds to is not known. The junction departs from germline at one end; a sequencing error may be responsible.

The receptor comes from a woman younger than 35 in good health and CMV-seronegative. The chain links TRBV7-9 with TRBJ1-1, with no confidently assigned D gene. Sequencing input: PBMCs. The DNA is as follows: TGTTCCAGCAGCTCTCGGGATGGAGCAGCTTTCTTT. Its product reads: CSSSSRDGAAFF.